A selection of T cell receptor beta chains follows, all from one sample in a study of T cell therapy after organ transplantation. The repertoire was sequenced with immunoSEQ multiplex PCR; TCRdb's copy has only in-frame clones and lacks some. Of approximately 52,000 clones listed, 85% to 95% were seen once; the top ten hold around 3.1%. Their antigen targets remain unknown. The sample in question was CD8+ T cells from blood, obtained before autologous CMV-specific T cell therapy. The receptors derive from a human patient who had received a solid organ transplant and had CMV disease. Both conserved end residues are part of each CDR3. A D gene is named only where the DNA matches it firmly. Rows may omit the clone size; those that give it use once, few, many or a size class.

j_gene | d_gene | v_gene | abundance | CDR3nt | CDR3aa
TRBJ2-7 | - | TRBV15 | once | TGTGCCACCAGCAGAGGTGAATCCTACGAGCAGTACTTC | CATSRGESYEQYF
TRBJ2-5 | TRBD2 | TRBV27 | - | TGTGCCAGCAGTTTATCGCTAGCGGGAGGTTGGGAGACCCAGTACTTC | CASSLSLAGGWETQYF
TRBJ1-1 | - | TRBV6-6 | - | TGTGCCAGCAGAGCAGGGATGAACACTGAAGCTTTCTTT | CASRAGMNTEAFF
TRBJ2-3 | TRBD2 | TRBV6-4 | - | TGTGCCAGCAGTGTTAGCGGGGGTACAGATACGCAGTATTTT | CASSVSGGTDTQYF
TRBJ1-1 | - | TRBV4-3 | - | TGCGCCAGCAGCCAAGATATAACAGCGAACACTGAAGCTTTCTTT | CASSQDITANTEAFF
TRBJ2-7 | - | TRBV29-1 | - | TGCAGCGTTGAGGATAGAACCTACGAGCAGTACTTC | CSVEDRTYEQYF
TRBJ2-1 | - | TRBV27 | - | TGTGCCAGCAGTGGATTAAGTGATGAGCAGTTCTTC | CASSGLSDEQFF
TRBJ2-1 | TRBD2 | TRBV4-3 | - | TGCGCCAGCAGCCAAGATCGGGGGGTTTCTTACAATGAGCAGTTCTTC | CASSQDRGVSYNEQFF
TRBJ2-2 | TRBD2 | TRBV15 | - | TGTGCCACCAGCATACGGGGGGGCGGAACCGGGGAGCTGTTTTTT | CATSIRGGGTGELFF
TRBJ1-1 | - | TRBV11-2 | once | TGTGCCAGCAGCTTAGTCGGGGGGGGCACTGAAGCTTTCTTT | CASSLVGGGTEAFF
TRBJ2-7 | TRBD1 | TRBV6-4 | - | TGTGCCAGCAGTCGGTGGACAGGGAGGTGCTTC | CASSRWTGRCF
TRBJ1-5 | TRBD1 | TRBV27 | - | TGTGCCAGCAGCTTCTCGACAGGGATCAATCAGCCCCAGCATTTT | CASSFSTGINQPQHF
TRBJ2-7 | - | TRBV5-1 | - | TGCGCCAGCGGGGACTCCTTAGGCCACGAGCAGTACTTC | CASGDSLGHEQYF
TRBJ2-3 | - | TRBV27 | - | TGTGCCAGCATCGGGGGACGCACAGATACGCAGTATTTT | CASIGGRTDTQYF
TRBJ2-3 | TRBD2 | TRBV7-8 | - | TGTGCCAGCAGCCCGGAACTAGCGGGGTCGGATACGCAGTATTTT | CASSPELAGSDTQYF
TRBJ2-7 | - | TRBV13 | - | TGTGCCAGCAGCCCAGTCGGGTCCTACGAGCAGTACTTC | CASSPVGSYEQYF
TRBJ1-5 | - | TRBV6-5 | - | TGTGCCAGCAGTACTGGAGGGGAAGGCAATCAGCCCCAGCATTTT | CASSTGGEGNQPQHF
TRBJ2-3 | - | TRBV15 | - | TGTGCCACCAGCAGCGGGTTAATTCCGGGACTGATCACAGATACGCAGTATTTT | CATSSGLIPGLITDTQYF
TRBJ2-3 | - | TRBV11-2 | - | TGTGCCAGCAGCTTACCAGATACGCAGTATTTT | CASSLPDTQYF
TRBJ2-5 | - | TRBV15 | - | TGTGCCACCAGCAGAGATGTTCGTACATGGGTAGGAGAGACCCAGTACTTC | CATSRDVRTWVGETQYF
TRBJ2-1 | TRBD2 | TRBV9 | once | TGTGCCAGCAGCTCCACTAGCGGGAGGTTCTACAATGAGCAGTTCTTC | CASSSTSGRFYNEQFF
TRBJ2-6 | - | TRBV4-2 | once | TGTGCCAGCAGCCAAGATATATCCGGGGCCAACGTCCTGACTTTC | CASSQDISGANVLTF
TRBJ2-1 | TRBD2 | TRBV4-1 | - | TGCGCCAGCAGCCAAGATCACGGGGCTAGCGGGAACAATGAGCAGTTCTTC | CASSQDHGASGNNEQFF
TRBJ2-6 | - | TRBV2 | - | TGTGCCAGCAGAGGTCCACACAGGCGCTCTGGGGCCAACGTCCTGACTTTC | CASRGPHRRSGANVLTF
TRBJ2-7 | - | TRBV11-2 | - | TGTGCCAGCAGCTTTGGAGGGCCCGCCGAGCAGTACTTC | CASSFGGPAEQYF
TRBJ1-1 | TRBD1 | TRBV27 | - | TGTGCCAGCAGTTTAGGACAGGGAACCGGGAGGAACACTGAAGCTTTCTTT | CASSLGQGTGRNTEAFF
TRBJ1-2 | - | TRBV7-9 | - | TGTGCCAGCAGCGGGAACTATGGCTACACCTTC | CASSGNYGYTF
TRBJ2-5 | - | TRBV11-2 | - | TGTGCCAGCACCTACGACCCAGGGAATCAAGAGACCCAGTACTTC | CASTYDPGNQETQYF
TRBJ1-5 | - | TRBV13 | once | TGTGCCAGCAGCACAGTGGGGAAACAGCCCCAGCATTTT | CASSTVGKQPQHF
TRBJ2-1 | - | TRBV5-1 | - | TGCGCCAGCAGCTTGGGTCAGGGAATCAATGAGCAGTTCTTC | CASSLGQGINEQFF
TRBJ2-7 | - | TRBV18 | - | TGTGCCAGCTCACCACTCGGCGAGCAGTACTTC | CASSPLGEQYF